This is a list of T cell receptor beta chains from one sample in a study of a mutant IDH1 vaccine in newly diagnosed glioma. No antigen has been identified for these receptors. Sequenced by immunoSEQ multiplex PCR; TCRdb stores in-frame clones only, minus some. The table records fewer than 35,000 clones, about 80% of them present only once. The specimen comprised PBMCs, sampled from a glioma patient whose treatment included an IDH1 peptide vaccine. The receptors were sampled from a man aged 25 to 40 with glioma. The CDR3 runs from the conserved cysteine through the conserved F or W. Each record gives: clone size, V gene, D gene, J gene, CDR3 protein, CDR3 DNA. The D gene is left open where the match is weak. For some rows the clone size is stated as once, few or many, or as a class when expanded; others skip it.

few,TRBV5-1,-,TRBJ2-7,CASSLMTAYYEQYF,TGCGCCAGCAGCCTGATGACAGCCTACTACGAGCAGTACTTC
-,TRBV15,-,TRBJ2-5,CATSRDEGGRETQYF,TGTGCCACCAGCAGAGATGAGGGGGGCAGAGAGACCCAGTACTTC
-,TRBV5-1,TRBD1,TRBJ2-2,CASSPGQPILTGELFF,TGCGCCAGCAGCCCGGGACAGCCAATCCTCACCGGGGAGCTGTTTTTT
-,TRBV4-3,TRBD1,TRBJ2-6,CASSQGQGASGANVLTF,TGCGCCAGCAGCCAAGGGCAGGGGGCGAGCGGGGCCAACGTCCTGACTTTC
few,TRBV27,TRBD1,TRBJ1-4,CASSPWGQDEKLFF,TGTGCCAGCAGTCCATGGGGACAGGATGAAAAACTGTTTTTT
-,TRBV30,-,TRBJ2-7,CAWSAETRDEQYF,TGTGCCTGGAGCGCCGAGACTAGAGACGAGCAGTACTTC
-,TRBV2,-,TRBJ2-6,CASSEAGTGGAGANVLTF,TGTGCCAGCAGTGAAGCTGGTACGGGGGGCGCTGGGGCCAACGTCCTGACTTTC
-,TRBV5-6,-,TRBJ1-2,CASSFAGAYYGYTF,TGTGCCAGCAGCTTTGCTGGAGCGTACTATGGCTACACCTTC
few,TRBV5-8,-,TRBJ2-4,CASTNRHRTQYF,TGTGCCAGCACCAACCGTCACAGGACTCAGTACTTC
-,TRBV5-1,-,TRBJ2-1,CASSGQVNEQFF,TGCGCCAGCAGCGGCCAAGTCAATGAGCAGTTCTTC
-,TRBV6-1,TRBD1,TRBJ2-7,CASISGTGAYEQYF,TGTGCCAGCATCTCCGGGACAGGGGCCTACGAGCAGTACTTC
-,TRBV6-5,TRBD2,TRBJ2-7,CASSYSATSGPYEQYF,TGTGCCAGCAGTTACTCCGCGACTAGCGGCCCCTACGAGCAGTACTTC
-,TRBV7-2,TRBD2,TRBJ2-5,CASSPPSGYVETQYF,TGTGCCAGCAGCCCCCCTAGCGGTTACGTTGAGACCCAGTACTTC
-,TRBV5-1,TRBD1,TRBJ1-2,CASSPQGAANYGYTF,TGCGCCAGCAGCCCGCAGGGGGCGGCTAACTATGGCTACACCTTC
-,TRBV9,-,TRBJ1-1,CASSADTALGTEAFF,TGTGCCAGCAGCGCAGATACAGCGTTGGGGACTGAAGCTTTCTTT
-,TRBV5-6,TRBD1,TRBJ2-5,CASSLKTGGAVMETQYF,TGTGCCAGCAGCTTGAAGACAGGGGGCGCGGTGATGGAGACCCAGTACTTC
-,TRBV10-3,TRBD2,TRBJ2-7,CAIRTSDAYEQYF,TGTGCCATCAGGACTAGCGACGCCTACGAGCAGTACTTC
once,TRBV29-1,-,TRBJ2-5,CSVARGGSGWRETQYF,TGCAGCGTCGCTCGCGGCGGTAGCGGATGGCGGGAGACCCAGTACTTC
-,TRBV18,TRBD1,TRBJ1-5,CASSPDREGSQPQHF,TGTGCCAGCTCACCAGACAGGGAAGGGAGTCAGCCCCAGCATTTT
-,TRBV5-6,-,TRBJ2-4,CASSLRVEVAKNIQYF,TGTGCCAGCAGCTTGAGGGTGGAGGTGGCCAAAAACATTCAGTACTTC
-,TRBV19,-,TRBJ1-1,CASSIDHTQAEAFF,TGTGCCAGTAGTATCGATCATACGCAGGCTGAAGCTTTCTTT
-,TRBV19,TRBD1,TRBJ1-5,CASSQRTGETLHQPQHF,TGTGCCAGTAGTCAAAGGACAGGCGAGACTCTCCATCAGCCCCAGCATTTT
-,TRBV30,TRBD1,TRBJ1-1,CAWSVGQDFEAFF,TGTGCCTGGAGTGTGGGACAGGATTTTGAAGCTTTCTTT
-,TRBV2,TRBD1,TRBJ1-5,CASSPRSGKPTGGNQPQHF,TGTGCCAGCAGTCCCAGGTCTGGGAAGCCTACAGGGGGCAATCAGCCCCAGCATTTT
-,TRBV30,-,TRBJ1-2,CAWSMAGPYGYTF,TGTGCCTGGAGTATGGCGGGACCCTATGGCTACACCTTC
-,TRBV19,-,TRBJ2-7,CASSIEPSYEQYF,TGTGCCAGTAGTATAGAGCCTTCCTACGAGCAGTACTTC
-,TRBV30,-,TRBJ1-5,CAWSDGEKASNQPQHF,TGTGCCTGGAGTGACGGGGAAAAGGCTAGCAATCAGCCCCAGCATTTT
-,TRBV15,-,TRBJ2-5,CATSRVADEETQYF,TGTGCCACCAGCAGAGTGGCAGACGAAGAGACCCAGTACTTC
-,TRBV6-5,TRBD1,TRBJ2-1,CASSYPGQGRNEQFF,TGTGCCAGCAGTTACCCTGGACAGGGACGGAATGAGCAGTTCTTC
few,TRBV19,-,TRBJ1-4,CASSIQAGAINEKLFF,TGTGCCAGTAGTATTCAGGCGGGGGCCATTAATGAAAAACTGTTTTTT
-,TRBV6-5,-,TRBJ2-6,CASSYSTSGANVLTF,TGTGCCAGCAGTTACTCCACCTCTGGGGCCAACGTCCTGACTTTC
once,TRBV7-7,-,TRBJ2-2,CASSSSQANTGELFF,TGTGCCAGCAGCTCCTCCCAAGCGAACACCGGGGAGCTGTTTTTT
-,TRBV5-4,TRBD1,TRBJ2-7,CASSFGTGFYEQYF,TGTGCCAGCAGCTTTGGGACAGGGTTCTACGAGCAGTACTTC
few,TRBV5-1,-,TRBJ1-2,CASSTDATNYGYTF,TGCGCCAGCAGCACAGATGCAACTAACTATGGCTACACCTTC
medium-sized,TRBV4-2,-,TRBJ1-1,CASSQAQVNTEAFF,TGTGCCAGCAGCCAAGCCCAGGTTAACACTGAAGCTTTCTTT